This T cell receptor (beta chain) appears in the sequencing data of a study of cytomegalovirus exposure and HLA in healthy donors. This PCR relied on a set of 60 Vbeta primers and 13 Jbeta primers. Libraries were prepared by immunoSEQ multiplex PCR; TCRdb keeps only in-frame clonotypes and omits some of them. Of 150,000 to 200,000 clones in the sample, 60% to 85% were seen once. The V gene end was trimmed by 2 bases and the J gene end by 4 bases; junction bases not matched to a gene: 10. The CDR3 has 17 amino acids. Germline values: CDR1 SEHNR, CDR2 FQNEAQ (reference sequence). A remark on this clone: What it binds is unknown.

Study-level results: The study had only CMV serostatus as immune exposure information. Later work associated fewer than 20,000 TCR beta sequences with HLA alleles at 0.05 false discovery rate. Later on, an analysis showed TCR association rates differing by HLA locus, with DRB1 the most and HLA-C the fewest. A link between a missense DCLRE1C variant and TCR beta V- and J-gene trimming emerged from a later analysis.

The receptor's source is a woman aged 40 to 49 in good health and CMV-seronegative. The sample consisted of PBMCs. This sequence joins TRBV7-9 and TRBJ1-1; 10 nucleotides agree with TRBD1. The CDR3: CASSLRRGTGASTEAFF. The CDR3 region has the DNA TGTGCCAGCAGCTTAAGGCGCGGGACAGGGGCAAGCACTGAAGCTTTCTTT.